These T cell receptor beta chains were read from a single sample in a study of T-cell reconstitution after alpha-beta-depleted transplantation in children. TCRdb fed the PCR reads into MiXCR, producing one record per CDR3 protein. Here the sample spans 70,000 to 95,000 distinct CDR3 sequences, 9.5% to 15% being singletons. Sequences were derived from PBMCs from the stem cell graft donor, sampled from the stem cell graft. These receptors all come from a human donor who donated a stem cell graft to a child with inherited bone marrow failure. The CDR3 runs from the conserved cysteine through the conserved F or W.

v_call	j_call	cdr3_aa
TRBV7-2	TRBJ2-5	CASHHGGPGYQETQYF
TRBV5-1	TRBJ2-5	CASSLVSRRFQETQYF
TRBV4-2	TRBJ2-7	CASSQDGETAESYEQYF
TRBV20-1	TRBJ2-1	CSARDQTSYEQFF
TRBV18	TRBJ2-3	CASSPRDTAPSTDTQYF
TRBV12-3/TRBV12-4	TRBJ1-2	CASSLAGTGSGYTF
TRBV7-3	TRBJ2-3	CASSLTGGSTDTQYF
TRBV9	TRBJ2-3	CASSVVGTSTDTQYF
TRBV20-1	TRBJ2-5	CSAPRRGETQYF
TRBV7-2	TRBJ2-7	CASSTRSAYEQYF
TRBV5-1	TRBJ2-2	CATGQGWAGELFF
TRBV18	TRBJ2-1	CASSPAAPDEQFF
TRBV4-2	TRBJ2-5	CASSQESQGGTQYF
TRBV7-2	TRBJ2-7	CASSLGLGTAPEQYF
TRBV27	TRBJ2-2	CASSLSDGSLPNTGELFF
TRBV20-1	TRBJ2-7	CSARDRGGGSYEQYF
TRBV7-9	TRBJ2-1	CASSLPSSGESFF
TRBV5-1	TRBJ2-7	CASSLVRQGRGYYEQYF
TRBV7-3	TRBJ2-3	CASSKGDFWSTDTQYF
TRBV20-1	TRBJ2-1	CSANLAGPYNEQFF
TRBV7-2	TRBJ2-7	CASSPLAGGSHEQYF
TRBV5-6	TRBJ1-4	CASSLDRGSHEKLFF
TRBV5-1	TRBJ2-5	CASSYASGSGETQYF
TRBV10-3	TRBJ1-5	CAISGGAGAQPQHF
TRBV7-2	TRBJ2-7	CASSLDGQKEEQYF
TRBV24-1	TRBJ2-7	CATSDLDYEQYF
TRBV9	TRBJ2-7	CASSEGHGEQYF
TRBV11-1	TRBJ2-6	CASSKDRGSFSGANVLTF
TRBV7-9	TRBJ2-1	CASSSSGTSGREHNEQFF
TRBV20-1	TRBJ2-3	CSARAPQGAGDTQYF
TRBV20-1	TRBJ2-1	CSARISGGQMRSYNEQFF
TRBV9	TRBJ2-1	CASSAGNYNEQFF
TRBV20-1	TRBJ2-7	CSASSLGSGSSYEQYF
TRBV7-2	TRBJ2-3	CASSLTRQISDTQYF
TRBV7-3	TRBJ1-1	CASSPRAGGDETEAFF
TRBV7-2	TRBJ2-7	CASSPLWTVSYEQYF
TRBV7-6	TRBJ1-5	CASSEGINQPQHF
TRBV6-1	TRBJ1-6	CASSDRSSYNSPLHF
TRBV11-2	TRBJ2-6	CASRGPGANVLTF
TRBV19	TRBJ2-4	CASSTGGRSLGIQYF
TRBV19	TRBJ2-7	CASKISGESSYEQYF
TRBV18	TRBJ1-1	CASSPLGQDTEAFF
TRBV12-3/TRBV12-4	TRBJ2-5	CASSWEAQETQYF
TRBV10-2	TRBJ2-7	CASRSAARYEQYF
TRBV10-3	TRBJ2-1	CAISETKGQGEFF
TRBV20-1	TRBJ2-7	CSAPKAGGKGEQYF
TRBV20-1	TRBJ1-1	CSACPWQGAEAFF
TRBV15	TRBJ2-2	CATSRGTVSGELFF
TRBV7-2	TRBJ2-5	CASSLQRGETQYF
TRBV12-3/TRBV12-4	TRBJ2-2	CASSLDTGELFF
TRBV2	TRBJ1-5	CASIWDRNSNQPQHF
TRBV11-3	TRBJ2-1	CASSLGSAVRQFF
TRBV2	TRBJ2-7	CASSGDRHYEQYF
TRBV7-3	TRBJ1-1	CASSSGLNTEAFF
TRBV5-1	TRBJ2-5	CASSLSGTAVTETQYF